These 15 T cell receptor beta chains share one sample of origin, sequenced in a study of cytomegalovirus exposure and HLA in healthy donors. 13 Jbeta primers and 60 Vbeta primers were used for the PCR. Using immunoSEQ multiplex PCR, the repertoire was profiled, and TCRdb retains in-frame clones only, with some absent. The data hold some 140,000 clones, with around 77% observed a single time. Sequencing used PBMCs. These receptors all stem from a man aged 25-45 years in good health and CMV-seronegative.

The rearrangement links TRBV19 to TRBJ2-7; 9 bases fit TRBD2. The germline CDR1 and CDR2 sequences are LNHDA and SQIVND (reference sequence). The CDR3 is made up of 15 amino acids. Trimming at V came to 5 bases and at J to 4 bases, leaving 9 bases not matched to a gene. Written as DNA, the CDR3 is TGTGCCAGTAGTTCCCCGATAGCGGGGGCTTACGAGCAGTACTTC. Protein: CASSSPIAGAYEQYF.

This clone appeared a few times. The J gene is TRBJ2-7, the V gene TRBV11-2; D may be TRBD2 (7 bases). Trimming took 7 bases from V and 5 from J, leaving 24 bases between them. The CDR3 length is 16 residues. CDR1 is SGHAT and CDR2 is FQNNGV in the germline V gene. The CDR3 bases are TGTGCCAGCACCCAGTCGGGGGGCGTTGTGTATCACGAGCAGTACTTC. Amino acid sequence: CASTQSGGVVYHEQYF.

The CDR3, as DNA: TGTGCCAGCAGCTTGGTCAGTTGGTACAATGAGCAGTTCTTC. It yields the protein CASSLVSWYNEQFF. The chain carries TRBV5-8 and TRBJ2-1; no reliable D call. Trimming stripped 0 bases from V and 4 bases from J, with 8 bases between. Germline values: CDR1 SGHTS, CDR2 YDEGEE. The CDR3 contains 14 residues.

This sequence joins TRBV7-3 and TRBJ2-3, with D maybe TRBD2 (6 bases). Germline V gene data show CDR1 as SGHTA and CDR2 as FQGTGA. The CDR3 has 16 residues. Trimming pared 0 bases from V and 3 bases from J, leaving 13 bases between. The CDR3 DNA is TGTGCCAGCAGCTTAACTAGCGGCGGTCGGACAGATACGCAGTATTTT. Translated, it gives CASSLTSGGRTDTQYF.

The chain joins TRBV14 to TRBJ1-3; D remains ambiguous. V dropped 0 bases and J dropped 0 bases, with 9 bases sitting between them. The CDR3 covers 16 residues. Germline V gene lookup returns CDR1 SGHDN and CDR2 FVKESK. The CDR3 spells CASSQETSLSGNTIYF. The CDR3 DNA reads TGTGCCAGCAGCCAAGAGACTTCCCTCTCTGGAAACACCATATATTTT.

DNA for the CDR3: TGTGCCAGCAGTTTAGGGGGACAGGGCACCTACGAGCAGTACTTC. Translating gives CASSLGGQGTYEQYF. This chain joins TRBV27 and TRBJ2-7; 9 bases agree with TRBD1. CDR3 length: 15 amino acids. V gave up 2 bases and J gave up 2 bases; unmatched junction bases: 4. Germline V CDR1 and CDR2: MNHEY, SMNVEV (reference sequence).

The CDR3 coding sequence is TGTGCCAGCAGCTCAGCATGGGGAGTCGGCACTGAAGCTTTCTTT. This gives the protein CASSSAWGVGTEAFF. The chain links TRBV7-2 to TRBJ1-1; no reliable D call. Germline V gene lookup returns CDR1 SGHTA and CDR2 FQGNSA. The CDR3 contains 15 residues. Trimming took off 4 bases at V and 4 bases at J, with 16 bases between the two ends.

This chain links TRBV27 with TRBJ2-2; 7 nucleotides match TRBD1. The CDR3 has 18 amino acids. V gave up 2 bases and J gave up 0 bases; unmatched junction bases: 9. The germline V gene encodes CDR1 MNHEY and CDR2 SMNVEV (reference sequence). The CDR3 sequence is CASSLRYRQGTNTGELFF. The CDR3 coding sequence is TGTGCCAGCAGTTTACGGTACCGACAGGGAACGAACACCGGGGAGCTGTTTTTT.

The chain employs TRBV27 and TRBJ2-1; 7 bases fit TRBD1. Germline trimming cut 0 bases from V and 9 bases from J; bases unmatched to any gene: 2. Germline V gene sequence: CDR1 MNHEY, CDR2 SMNVEV (reference sequence). This CDR3 is built from 13 residues. The CDR3 DNA is TGTGCCAGCAGTTTATCAGGGGGCCGTGAGCAGTTCTTC. It translates to CASSLSGGREQFF.

The chain is built from TRBV11-2 and TRBJ2-7; TRBD1 matches 7 bases. Germline CDR1 is SGHAT and CDR2 is FQNNGV. V dropped 3 bases and J dropped 2; count of bases not matched to a gene: 1. This CDR3 is built from 13 residues. CDR3 in amino acids: CASSFGTAYEQYF. CDR3 coding DNA: TGTGCCAGCAGCTTCGGGACAGCCTACGAGCAGTACTTC. The full variable domain, with the rest looked up from reference TRBV11-2 and TRBJ2-7, is EAGVAQSPRYKIIEKRQSVAFWCNPISGHATLYWYQQILGQGPKLLIQFQNNGVVDDSQLPKDRFSAERLKGVDSTLKIQPAKLEDSAVYLCASSFGTAYEQYFGPGTRLTVT.

This clone was counted once. The chain carries TRBV15 and TRBJ1-2, with D hard to call. V shed 4 bases and J shed 7 bases, with 19 bases lying between them. Germline CDR1 is LNHNV and CDR2 is YYDKDF (reference sequence). The CDR3 is 15 amino acids. CDR3 sequence reads: CATSIPPPGMGGYTF. DNA of the CDR3: TGTGCCACCAGCATACCACCCCCGGGGATGGGTGGCTACACCTTC.

This rearrangement joins TRBV11-2 to TRBJ2-5; TRBD1 might be the D (5 bases). Germline V CDR1 and CDR2: SGHAT, FQNNGV. The V end lost 1 base, the J end lost 2 bases, and 8 bases lay between the germline ends. CDR3 length: 14 residues. CDR3 nucleotide sequence: TGTGCCAGCAGCTTAGGGGCAGGGCAAGAGACCCAGTACTTC. Its protein product is CASSLGAGQETQYF.

Of note for this clone: Relative to the germline gene, one junction end is altered; a read error may explain this. The V call is TRBV27, the J call TRBJ2-5; 10 bases line up with TRBD2. The CDR3 consists of 15 residues. Germline CDR1 MNHEY, CDR2 SMNVEV (reference sequence). CDR3 amino acids: CASSLRLAGEEAQYF. The DNA for the CDR3 is TGTGCCAGCAGTTTAAGGCTAGCGGGAGAAGAGGCCCAGTACTTC.

This rearrangement joins TRBV28 to TRBJ2-7; 9 bases line up with TRBD1. CDR3 length: 14 residues. V trimming: 2 bases; J trimming: 3 bases; junction bases outside the gene matches: 2. Germline lookup yields CDR1 MDHEN and CDR2 SYDVKM. DNA for the CDR3: TGTGCCAGCAGTTTAGAGGGACAGGGCTACGAGCAGTACTTC. It codes for CASSLEGQGYEQYF.

This clone was detected only once. In DNA, the CDR3 is TGTGCCAGCATCCCTTCCGGAGTCGCTTCCTACGAGCAGTACTTC. This sequence encodes CASIPSGVASYEQYF. The chain has TRBV28 and TRBJ2-7; D gene ambiguous. V lost 7 bases and J lost 1, with 17 bases in between. The V gene's germline CDR1 is MDHEN and CDR2 SYDVKM. The CDR3 has 15 amino acids.